This TCR beta chain originates from a study of PD-1 blockade in classical Hodgkin lymphoma. Overall study findings and caveats: TCR diversity rose significantly by C4D1 in CD4+ but not CD8+ cells. Relapsed/refractory patients reportedly had the lowest baseline TCR diversity, below newly diagnosed patients, who were below healthy donors. Patients with a complete response exhibited baseline diversity comparable to newly diagnosed patients.

The CDR3 length is 11 residues. Germline values: CDR1 GTSNPN, CDR2 SVGIG (reference sequence). V lost 4 bases to trimming and J lost 5 bases, with 6 bases between them. Points on this clone: The target antigen is unknown.

Profiled with immunoSEQ multiplex PCR; TCRdb holds only in-frame clones, not every one. The sample consists of 20,000 or so clones, approximately 87% of them appearing once. Described time point: cycle 4 day 1 (C4D1), after five to seven weeks of nivolumab. Relapse after autologous stem cell transplantation occurred in every patient, and brentuximab vedotin exposure varied. From thawed PBMCs, CD4+ T cells were purified using magnetic negative selection. This sequence originates from a human donor with classical Hodgkin lymphoma. The sample was CD4+ T cells from blood, taken before the fourth cycle of nivolumab. The genes are TRBV30 and TRBJ2-1; D remains ambiguous. The CDR3 DNA reads TGTGCCTGGAAGCTGGACAATGAGCAGTTCTTC. This codes for CAWKLDNEQFF.